This note documents a single T cell receptor beta chain sequence. Its antigen is not known. With 60 Vbeta and 13 Jbeta primers, the PCR was carried out. Some clones are missing from TCRdb's copy, which holds only in-frame ones; the method was immunoSEQ multiplex PCR. This table has about 90,000 clones, roughly 60% appearing once. The sample is drawn from a study of cytomegalovirus exposure and HLA in healthy donors. Study information: Of around 400 genotyped donors, roughly 76% grouped in the Caucasian-associated ancestry cluster.

General observations from the study: Fewer N-insertions (relative to the roughly 670-donor mean) were reportedly seen in an Asian-associated ancestry cluster in a later analysis. Judged likely to be a sequencing artifact was a cluster of highly shared sequence variants.

This TCR came from a woman between 50 and 59 years old in good health and CMV-seropositive. Sequences were obtained from PBMCs.

CDR3: CASRRDSNYEQYF. CDR3 nucleotides: TGTGCCAGCAGGCGAGACAGCAACTACGAGCAGTACTTC. This rearrangement joins TRBV2 to TRBJ2-7, with D possibly matching TRBD1 (5 bases). V lost 6 bases and J 3 bases, leaving 12 bases between the germline ends. Germline CDR1 reads SNHLY; CDR2 reads FYNNEI. This CDR3 has 13 residues.